The 26 T cell receptor beta chains presented below share a single source sample, sequenced in a study of blood T cell repertoires in COVID-19. Measured with immunoSEQ multiplex PCR; TCRdb has only the in-frame clones, and not every one. The sample carries 200,000 to 300,000 clones, about nine tenths recorded once. The sequenced sample was peripheral blood. All receptors come from a woman between 40 and 50 years old with acute or convalescent COVID-19.

In DNA form, the CDR3 reads TGCGCCAGCAGCCCTGCGGGACAGGGCCCCCGAGGGGGTGGCTACACCTTC. The encoded protein is CASSPAGQGPRGGGYTF. The chain combines TRBV5-1 with TRBJ1-2, with TRBD1 matching 9 bases. CDR1 is SGHRS and CDR2 is YFSETQ in the germline V gene. J was trimmed by 7 bases and V by 4 bases; bases with no gene match: 17. The CDR3 length is 17 residues.

Here the CDR3 DNA reads TGCGCCAGCCGGGAGGGGCGAATAAAGAACACTGAAGCTTTCTTT. This sequence encodes CASREGRIKNTEAFF. This chain joins TRBV5-1 and TRBJ1-1; tentative D call: TRBD1 (5 bases). This CDR3 is built from 15 residues. Germline-derived CDR1 and CDR2 are SGHRS and YFSETQ. Trimming left V 7 bases short and J 1 base short, with 17 bases between. The complete variable domain, with remaining parts taken from reference TRBV5-1 and TRBJ1-1, reads KAGVTQTPRYLIKTRGQQVTLSCSPISGHRSVSWYQQTPGQGLQFLFEYFSETQRNKGNFPGRFSGRQFSNSRSEMNVSTLELGDSALYLCASREGRIKNTEAFFGQGTRLTVV.

Details on this clone: Distinct nucleotide sequences in the sample also encode this CDR3. This chain joins TRBV5-1 and TRBJ1-5; tentative D call: TRBD1 (6 bases). The CDR3 contains 14 residues. V lost 5 bases and J 2 bases, leaving 11 bases between the germline ends. CDR1 SGHRS and CDR2 YFSETQ come from the germline V gene. The CDR3 nucleotides read TGCGCCAGCAGTCCCAGGGGAGGCAATCAGCCCCAGCATTTT. Protein: CASSPRGGNQPQHF. Complete variable domain (other parts from reference TRBV5-1 and TRBJ1-5): KAGVTQTPRYLIKTRGQQVTLSCSPISGHRSVSWYQQTPGQGLQFLFEYFSETQRNKGNFPGRFSGRQFSNSRSEMNVSTLELGDSALYLCASSPRGGNQPQHFGDGTRLSIL.

The J gene is TRBJ1-1, the V gene TRBV5-1, with 7 positions matching TRBD1. The CDR3 contains 16 residues. The germline V gene has CDR1 SGHRS and CDR2 YFSETQ. Unmatched junction bases numbered 10, after V lost 0 bases and J lost 5 bases. For the CDR3, the DNA is TGCGCCAGCAGCTTGGGAGACAGGGTAGTTCGGACTGAAGCTTTCTTT. Amino acids: CASSLGDRVVRTEAFF.

V is TRBV5-6 and J is TRBJ2-7; 7 bases map to TRBD1. J lost 4 bases, V lost 4 bases, and 14 bases had no gene match. The V gene's germline CDR1 is SGHDT and CDR2 YYEEEE. The CDR3 runs to 16 residues. CDR3 coding DNA: TGTGCCAGCAGCATAAAACTCGACAGGGTTAAGTACGAGCAGTACGTC. As protein: CASSIKLDRVKYEQYV.

This rearrangement joins TRBV20-1 to TRBJ2-3, with D tentatively TRBD2 (5 bases). This CDR3 has 10 residues. Trimming pared 4 bases from V and 6 bases from J, leaving 5 bases between. CDR1 is DFQATT, CDR2 SNEGSKA, per germline (reference sequence). CDR3 in DNA: TGCAGTGCTACGGGGGATACGCAGTATTTT. Protein product: CSATGDTQYF.

This clone appeared once. J is TRBJ1-3 and V is TRBV9; D remains ambiguous. The CDR3 length is 17 residues. Looked up from germline, CDR1 is SGDLS and CDR2 is YYNGEE. The ends were cut back, 3 bases at V and 0 bases at J, with 16 bases in the middle. This CDR3 reads CASSAHVDGSSGNTIYF. CDR3 bases: TGTGCCAGCAGCGCTCACGTAGACGGGAGCTCTGGAAACACCATATATTTT.

The chain is built from TRBV19 and TRBJ1-1; D perhaps matches TRBD1 (6 bases). This CDR3 comprises 15 residues. The V end was cut by 4 bases, the J end by 4 bases, with 16 bases between. Per the germline V gene, CDR1 is LNHDA and CDR2 is SQIVND (reference sequence). The CDR3 here is CASSTTGRGSTEAFF. In DNA, the CDR3 is TGTGCCAGTAGTACCACAGGGAGGGGGAGCACTGAAGCTTTCTTT.

V is TRBV3-1 (or the pseudogene TRBV3-2) and J is TRBJ2-2; a possible D gene is TRBD1 (5 bases). CDR1 is LGHDT, CDR2 YNNKEL, per germline (reference sequence). Trimming removed 6 bases at V and 7 bases at J, with 12 bases between. The CDR3 is 13 amino acids. Here the CDR3 reads CASSQGQIGELFF. Here the CDR3 DNA reads TGTGCCAGCAGTCAGGGTCAGATCGGGGAGCTGTTTTTT.

The rearrangement uses TRBV19 and TRBJ2-3, with 7 bases fitting TRBD2. The CDR3 sequence is 14 residues long. CDR1 LNHDA and CDR2 SQIVND come from the germline V gene (reference sequence). After removal of 0 bases from V and 4 bases from J, the junction contained 1 base not matched to a gene. CDR3 sequence reads: CASSIDAGADTQYF. The CDR3, as DNA: TGTGCCAGTAGTATAGACGCGGGGGCAGATACGCAGTATTTT.

The chain uses TRBV2 and TRBJ2-5; tentative D call: TRBD1 (5 bases). The germline V and J ends were trimmed by 4 bases and 5 bases, with 14 bases remaining between them. Germline V gene sequence: CDR1 SNHLY, CDR2 FYNNEI. The CDR3 runs 14 residues. The CDR3 loop reads CASSVYRNLETQYF. As DNA, the CDR3 is TGTGCCAGCAGTGTCTACAGGAACCTGGAGACCCAGTACTTC.

The table lists this clone with a few counts. The V gene is TRBV19, the J gene TRBJ1-3, with 8 positions matching TRBD1. With 3 bases clipped from V and 0 bases from J, the junction kept 13 bases outside the gene matches. Germline V lookup: CDR1 LNHDA, CDR2 SQIVND (reference sequence). This CDR3 contains 19 residues. CDR3 sequence reads: CASSIIRQGFTYSGNTIYF. Here the CDR3 DNA reads TGTGCCAGTAGTATCATTCGACAGGGGTTCACTTACTCTGGAAACACCATATATTTT.

The chain links TRBV10-2 to TRBJ2-7; D unclear. Germline V lookup: CDR1 WSHSY, CDR2 SAAADI. V was trimmed by 7 bases and J by 2 bases, leaving 9 bases between them. This CDR3 contains 12 residues. The CDR3 DNA sequence: TGCGCCAGCAACCGGTTAGCCTACGAGCAGTACGTC. Amino acid sequence: CASNRLAYEQYV.

There are a few counts of this clone. The chain has TRBV6-4 and TRBJ1-3; TRBD1 matches at 7 bases. Unmatched junction bases numbered 23, after V lost 2 bases and J lost 4 bases. CDR3 length equals 21 residues. The germline gives CDR1 MRHNA, CDR2 SNTAGT. CDR3 DNA: TGTGCCAGCAGTGACATCCGGACAGGACCGACTAAGGGTTCCCCCGGAAACACCATATATTTT. Protein sequence: CASSDIRTGPTKGSPGNTIYF.

The rearrangement links TRBV5-5 to TRBJ1-5; the D gene is possibly TRBD1 (5 bases). In germline, CDR1 is SGHKS, CDR2 YYEKEE (reference sequence). The CDR3 has 16 residues. V was pared by 0 bases and J by 2 bases, with 12 bases between. DNA for the CDR3: TGTGCCAGCAGCTTGGCGGGGGGAGGGGGCAATCAGCCCCAGCATTTT. It yields the protein CASSLAGGGGNQPQHF.

This rearrangement joins TRBV24-1 to TRBJ1-5; tentative D call: TRBD1 (5 bases). V lost 11 bases to trimming and J lost 3 bases, with 10 bases between them. Germline loops: CDR1 KGHDR, CDR2 SFDVKD. The CDR3 totals 12 residues. CDR3 residues: CAIQGFNQPQHF. DNA of the CDR3: TGTGCCATCCAGGGTTTCAATCAGCCCCAGCATTTT.

The chain carries TRBV5-1 and TRBJ1-1; D unresolved. V was clipped by 4 bases and J by 3 bases, with 10 bases between them. Germline V CDR1 and CDR2: SGHRS, YFSETQ. This CDR3 comprises 13 residues. The CDR3 loop reads CASSGTVYTEAFF. CDR3 nucleotides: TGCGCCAGCAGCGGAACAGTTTACACTGAAGCTTTCTTT.

This clone was seen once. The sample contains more than one DNA sequence encoding this CDR3. The genes are TRBV29-1 and TRBJ1-2, with D tentatively TRBD1 (5 bases). Trimming left V 3 bases short and J 3 bases short, with 8 bases between. The length of the CDR3 is 12 residues. The germline CDR1 and CDR2 sequences are SQVTM and ANQGSEA. Written as DNA, the CDR3 is TGCAGCGTTGACTGGGGGGACTATGGCTACACCTTC. Its translation: CSVDWGDYGYTF. The full variable domain, its missing parts supplied by reference TRBV29-1 and TRBJ1-2, is SAVISQKPSRDICQRGTSLTIQCQVDSQVTMMFWYRQQPGQSLTLIATANQGSEATYESGFVIDKFPISRPNLTFSTLTVSNMSPEDSSIYLCSVDWGDYGYTFGSGTRLTVV.

The V gene is TRBV30, the J gene TRBJ1-6; no reliable D call. Germline lookup yields CDR1 GTSNPN and CDR2 SVGIG (reference sequence). The CDR3 runs to 13 residues. The V and J ends lost 1 base and 4 bases respectively, with 5 bases between them. In DNA, the CDR3 is TGTGCCTGGAGTGAACAGTATAATTCACCCCTCCACTTT. Its protein product is CAWSEQYNSPLHF.

The rearrangement joins TRBV2 to TRBJ1-5, with 7 bases aligning to TRBD1. V trimming: 4 bases; J trimming: 2 bases; junction bases outside the gene matches: 5. Germline V gene data show CDR1 as SNHLY and CDR2 as FYNNEI. This CDR3 contains 15 residues. This CDR3 is CASSGWTGRNQPQHF. As DNA, the CDR3 is TGTGCCAGCAGTGGGTGGACAGGCCGCAATCAGCCCCAGCATTTT.

The chain employs TRBV10-2 and TRBJ1-6; D not resolved. CDR3 size: 15 residues. V was pared by 2 bases and J by 0 bases, with 5 bases between. Germline lookup yields CDR1 WSHSY and CDR2 SAAADI. The CDR3 here is CASSETASYNSPLHF. The CDR3 DNA reads as TGCGCCAGCAGTGAGACAGCCTCCTATAATTCACCCCTCCACTTT.

The rearrangement links TRBV7-2 to TRBJ1-1; no definite D call. Germline CDR1 SGHTA, CDR2 FQGNSA. The CDR3 loop spans 13 amino acids. V lost 2 bases to trimming and J lost 3 bases, with 7 bases between them. CDR3 protein: CASSLTGDTEAFF. In DNA form, the CDR3 reads TGTGCCAGCAGCTTAACCGGTGACACTGAAGCTTTCTTT. The variable domain in full, with the rest retrieved from reference TRBV7-2 and TRBJ1-1, is GAGVSQSPSNKVTEKGKDVELRCDPISGHTALYWYRQSLGQGLEFLIYFQGNSAPDKSGLPSDRFSAERTGGSVSTLTIQRTQQEDSAVYLCASSLTGDTEAFFGQGTRLTVV.

The V gene is TRBV30, the J gene TRBJ1-1; the D is unclear. From germline, CDR1 is GTSNPN and CDR2 SVGIG (reference sequence). This CDR3 comprises 12 residues. V shed 3 bases and J shed 0 bases, with 5 bases lying between them. The CDR3 coding sequence is TGTGCCTGGAGACAGCTGAACACTGAAGCTTTCTTT. It translates to CAWRQLNTEAFF.

The V and J genes are TRBV9 and TRBJ2-2, with 7 bases identical to TRBD1. CDR1 SGDLS and CDR2 YYNGEE come from the germline V gene. The CDR3 consists of 15 residues. The V and J ends lost 3 bases and 0 bases, in that order; junction bases with no gene match: 2. The CDR3 is CASSEQGSNTGELFF. In nucleotides, the CDR3 is TGTGCCAGCAGCGAACAGGGGTCGAACACCGGGGAGCTGTTTTTT.

V gene TRBV2 combines with J gene TRBJ1-1; TRBD1 is a possible D gene (5 bases). The germline V and J ends were trimmed by 3 bases and 0 bases, with 14 bases remaining between them. Germline CDR1 is SNHLY and CDR2 is FYNNEI. This CDR3 region has 16 residues. The CDR3, as DNA: TGTGCCAGCAGTGATCCGGGGGACCCAATGAACACTGAAGCTTTCTTT. Protein: CASSDPGDPMNTEAFF.

The chain recombines TRBV4-1 with TRBJ1-5; the match to TRBD1 covers 7 bases. The CDR3 runs 14 residues. V was pared by 3 bases and J by 5 bases, with 4 bases of the junction left unmatched. CDR1 and CDR2 (germline): MGHRA, YSYEKL. CDR3 loop: CASSQTGLDQPQHF. CDR3 DNA sequence: TGCGCCAGCAGCCAGACAGGGTTAGATCAGCCCCAGCATTTT.